Each of the 18 T cell receptor beta chains below was sequenced from the same sample in a study of beta chain features in type 1 diabetes. Reverse transcription of all isolated RNA meant that expressed TCRB transcripts were sequenced. This table comes from immunoSEQ multiplex PCR, and its TCRdb copy is limited to in-frame clones, with some not included. The data contain 35,000 to 45,000 clones, around 63% of them seen just once; the ten biggest clones take up 1.5% to 2%. No antigens are known for them. Findings and limits, study-wide: Shortening of TCRB CDR3s, moderate but significant, appeared in all four CD4+ subsets of Type 1 diabetes patients.

The sequencing input was Tregs from blood. These receptors all come from a man under 40 with type 1 diabetes. Some clones in this sample may be carry-over from other donors' samples.

The rearrangement joins TRBV7-8 to TRBJ1-1, with D unresolved. The CDR3 extends over 11 amino acids. Germline assignment: CDR1 SGHVS and CDR2 FQNEAQ. The CDR3 DNA reads as TGTGTTAGCGGCAGGAACACTGAAGCTTTCTTT. It codes for CVSGRNTEAFF.

The J gene is TRBJ2-7, the V gene TRBV11-2; 8 bases match TRBD1. V lost 5 bases, J lost 6 bases, and 9 bases stayed unmatched. The CDR3 consists of 14 residues. The germline gives CDR1 SGHAT, CDR2 FQNNGV. The CDR3 sequence: CASSLGQATIEQYF. The CDR3 DNA is TGTGCCAGCAGCCTGGGACAGGCTACGATCGAGCAGTACTTC.

The chain recombines TRBV7-9 with TRBJ1-1; D unresolved. CDR3 length equals 12 residues. The V end lost 4 bases, the J end lost 7 bases, and 10 bases lay between the germline ends. CDR1 and CDR2 (germline): SEHNR, FQNEAQ (reference sequence). Here the CDR3 reads CASSSSGLEAFF. In nucleotides, the CDR3 is TGTGCCAGCAGCTCCTCCGGACTTGAAGCTTTCTTT.

V gene TRBV18 combines with J gene TRBJ2-7, with 11 bases that match TRBD2. Germline CDR1 reads KGHSH; CDR2 reads LQKENI. The V segment lost 3 bases and the J segment 5 bases; nucleotides outside the gene matches: 3. CDR3 length: 14 residues. CDR3 in DNA: TGTGCCAGCTCACCTACTAGCGGGGGACACGAGCAGTACTTC. Its translation is CASSPTSGGHEQYF.

V is TRBV30 and J is TRBJ2-2; no clear D gene. CDR1 is GTSNPN and CDR2 is SVGIG in the germline V gene (reference sequence). Trimming stripped 5 bases from V and 1 base from J, with 8 bases between. This CDR3 has 13 residues. The DNA of the CDR3 is TGTGCCTGGGCAAACAGGAACACCGGGGAGCTGTTTTTT. Its protein is CAWANRNTGELFF. Full variable domain (rest looked up from reference TRBV30 and TRBJ2-2): SQTIHQWPATLVQPVGSPLSLECTVEGTSNPNLYWYRQAAGRGLQLLFYSVGIGQISSEVPQNLSASRPQDRQFILSSKKLLLSDSGFYLCAWANRNTGELFFGEGSRLTVL.

This chain links TRBV18 with TRBJ1-1; a possible D gene is TRBD1 (5 bases). V was pared by 3 bases and J by 3 bases, with 11 bases between. CDR1 KGHSH and CDR2 LQKENI come from the germline V gene. The CDR3 spans 14 residues. The CDR3 DNA reads as TGTGCCAGCTCACCGCCTTGGGGGGACACTGAAGCTTTCTTT. It specifies CASSPPWGDTEAFF. The full variable domain, its missing parts supplied by reference TRBV18 and TRBJ1-1, is NAGVMQNPRHLVRRRGQEARLRCSPMKGHSHVYWYRQLPEEGLKFMVYLQKENIIDESGMPKERFSAEFPKEGPSILRIQQVVRGDSAAYFCASSPPWGDTEAFFGQGTRLTVV.

The chain couples TRBV18 to TRBJ1-4; 8 bases match TRBD1. Germline CDR1 and CDR2: KGHSH and LQKENI. J gave up 8 bases and V 4 bases, and 6 bases lay outside the gene matches. The CDR3 consists of 14 residues. CDR3 bases: TGTGCCAGCTCACTTGGACAGGGAAGCGAAAAACTGTTTTTT. Translation: CASSLGQGSEKLFF.

The rearrangement uses TRBV11-2 and TRBJ2-4, with D possibly TRBD1 on 5 matching bases. The CDR3 spans 12 residues. V was pared by 5 bases and J by 11 bases, with 13 bases between. Per germline, CDR1 SGHAT and CDR2 FQNNGV. Here the CDR3 DNA reads TGTGCCAGCAGCACGCAGGGATTGTTTCAGTACTTC. Encoded protein: CASSTQGLFQYF.

The rearrangement links TRBV6-1 to TRBJ2-7; weak D call: TRBD2 (6 bases). CDR1 is MNHNS, CDR2 SASEGT, per germline. The CDR3 consists of 12 residues. The germline V and J ends were trimmed by 4 bases and 5 bases, with 9 bases remaining between them. The DNA of the CDR3 is TGTGCCAGCAGTGGAGGCGGGAACGAGCAGTACTTC. This gives the protein CASSGGGNEQYF.

This rearrangement joins TRBV11-2 to TRBJ2-1; 8 bases agree with TRBD1. The CDR3 extends over 15 amino acids. CDR1 SGHAT and CDR2 FQNNGV come from the germline V gene. V shed 6 bases, J shed 6 bases, and the junction held 10 bases outside the gene matches. CDR3 sequence (DNA): TGTGCCAGCAGTCGGTGGCTGACAGGGGCCAATGAGCAGTTCTTC. This gives the protein CASSRWLTGANEQFF.

The chain couples TRBV19 to TRBJ1-1; perhaps TRBD1 as D (6 bases). Trimming cost V 4 bases and J 10 bases, with 13 bases left between them. The CDR3 loop spans 12 amino acids. CDR1 LNHDA and CDR2 SQIVND come from the germline V gene (reference sequence). CDR3 protein: CASSTTGRGAFF. The DNA for the CDR3 is TGTGCCAGTAGTACTACAGGGAGGGGAGCTTTCTTT.

The chain couples TRBV30 to TRBJ2-1; 7 bases fit TRBD1. The V gene end was trimmed by 2 bases and the J gene end by 6 bases; junction bases not matched to a gene: 7. In germline, CDR1 is GTSNPN, CDR2 SVGIG (reference sequence). This CDR3 comprises 14 residues. CDR3: CAWSLAGGVNEQFF. CDR3 DNA sequence: TGTGCCTGGAGTCTAGCAGGGGGAGTCAATGAGCAGTTCTTC.

This clone was detected only a few times. This chain links TRBV6-1 with TRBJ1-1; D unclear. Germline V gene sequence: CDR1 MNHNS, CDR2 SASEGT. V dropped 6 bases and J dropped 1 base, with 6 bases sitting between them. The CDR3 covers 12 residues. CDR3 in DNA: TGTGCCAGCAGGAGTTCGAACACTGAAGCTTTCTTT. Its protein is CASRSSNTEAFF.

V is TRBV7-2 and J is TRBJ2-2, with TRBD1 matching 9 bases. Germline V CDR1 and CDR2: SGHTA, FQGNSA. After removal of 10 bases from V and 5 bases from J, the junction contained 8 bases not matched to a gene. This CDR3 is 14 amino acids long. The CDR3 region has the DNA TGTGCCATAACGGACAGGGGACTAACCGGGGAGCTGTTTTTT. Its translation is CAITDRGLTGELFF.

The V gene is TRBV7-3, the J gene TRBJ2-7; D uncertain. With 2 bases removed from V and 6 bases from J, the gap between germline ends came to 17 bases. The CDR3 totals 15 residues. Germline CDR1 SGHTA, CDR2 FQGTGA. The chain's CDR3 is CASSLRTTRATEQYF. CDR3 coding DNA: TGTGCCAGCAGCTTACGCACCACGAGAGCTACCGAGCAGTACTTC.

The chain employs TRBV4-3 and TRBJ2-3; possibly TRBD1 for D (6 bases). V lost 3 bases and J lost 1, with 17 bases in between. CDR1 and CDR2 (germline): LGHNA, YSLEER. The CDR3 length is 17 residues. The CDR3 region is CASSQATGTRGTDTQYF. The CDR3 nucleotides read TGCGCCAGCAGCCAGGCGACGGGGACAAGAGGCACAGATACGCAGTATTTT.

The V and J genes are TRBV9 and TRBJ2-3; TRBD1 matches 7 bases. V was pared by 4 bases and J by 5 bases, with 7 bases of the junction left unmatched. CDR1 and CDR2 from the germline V gene are SGDLS and YYNGEE. The length of the CDR3 is 14 residues. CDR3 amino acids: CASSPSGGIDTQYF. CDR3 in DNA: TGTGCCAGCAGCCCATCAGGGGGAATAGATACGCAGTATTTT. Full variable domain (remainder filled in from reference TRBV9 and TRBJ2-3): DSGVTQTPKHLITATGQRVTLRCSPRSGDLSVYWYQQSLDQGLQFLIQYYNGEERAKGNILERFSAQQFPDLHSELNLSSLELGDSALYFCASSPSGGIDTQYFGPGTRLTVL.

The V gene is TRBV5-6, the J gene TRBJ1-1; D may be TRBD1 (5 bases). The CDR3 has 15 amino acids. Trimming left V 4 bases short and J 2 bases short, with 15 bases between. The V gene's germline CDR1 is SGHDT and CDR2 YYEEEE. CDR3: CASSPQGGVNTEAFF. For the CDR3, the DNA is TGTGCCAGCAGCCCTCAGGGAGGAGTTAACACTGAAGCTTTCTTT.